This T cell receptor beta chain was obtained from a study of early T cells in non-severe SARS-CoV-2 infection. From germline, CDR1 is DFQATT and CDR2 SNEGSKA (reference sequence). Trimming took off 6 bases at V and 3 bases at J, with 18 bases between the two ends. There are 14 residues in the CDR3. Individual cDNA molecules were tagged with unique molecular identifiers, the study reported. TCRdb passed the 5' RACE reads through MiXCR, listing each CDR3 protein once. The table records 75,000 to 100,000 distinct CDR3 sequences, 16% of them present only once. Sequencing was carried out using whole blood. This receptor was identified in an adult who was a healthcare worker with PCR-confirmed SARS-CoV-2 infection or an uninfected control (not recorded which). The V and J genes are TRBV20-1 and TRBJ2-7; possible D gene TRBD2, 5 bases. CDR3 coding DNA: TGCAGTGCCCACCGGGATCCTGGGGACTACGAGCAGTACTTC. This encodes CSAHRDPGDYEQYF.